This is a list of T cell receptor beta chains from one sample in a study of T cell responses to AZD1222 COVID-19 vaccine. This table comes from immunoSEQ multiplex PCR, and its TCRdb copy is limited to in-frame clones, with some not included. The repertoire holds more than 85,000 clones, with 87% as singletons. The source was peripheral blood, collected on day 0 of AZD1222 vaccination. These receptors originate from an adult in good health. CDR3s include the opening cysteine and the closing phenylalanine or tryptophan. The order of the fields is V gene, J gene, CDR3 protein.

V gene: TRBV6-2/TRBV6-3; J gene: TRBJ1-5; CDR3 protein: CASSGGSYQPQHF
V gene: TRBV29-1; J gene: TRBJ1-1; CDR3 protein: CSVEGREAFF
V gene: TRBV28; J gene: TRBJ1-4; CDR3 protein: CASSPSSTDPNEKLFF
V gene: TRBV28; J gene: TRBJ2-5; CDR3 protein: CASSLAGGTQETQYF
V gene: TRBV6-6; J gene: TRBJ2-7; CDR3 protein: CASRLQGASAYEQYF
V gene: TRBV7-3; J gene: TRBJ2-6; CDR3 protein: CASSSGLAGAGANVLTF
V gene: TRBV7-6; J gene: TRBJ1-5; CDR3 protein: CASSPSGGGQPQHF
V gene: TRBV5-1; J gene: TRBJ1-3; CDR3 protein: CASSSDPWVSGNTIYF
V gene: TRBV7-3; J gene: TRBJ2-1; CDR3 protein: CASSSSHGGNEQFF
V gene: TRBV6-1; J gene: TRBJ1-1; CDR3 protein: CASSDNGQTNTEAFF
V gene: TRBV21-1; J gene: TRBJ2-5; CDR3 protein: CASSKEGRKETQYF
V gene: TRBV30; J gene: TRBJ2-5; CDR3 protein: CAWSKTETQYF
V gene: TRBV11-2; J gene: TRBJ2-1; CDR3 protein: CASSKGLAGENEQFF
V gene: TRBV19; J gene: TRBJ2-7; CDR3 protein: CASSPSVGGHREQYF
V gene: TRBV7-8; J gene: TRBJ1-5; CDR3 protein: CASSNRGLGNQPQHF
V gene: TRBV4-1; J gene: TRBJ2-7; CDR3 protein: CASSQGGLAGVQMGYEQYF
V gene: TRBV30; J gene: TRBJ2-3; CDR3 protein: CAWTTPGQGADTQYF
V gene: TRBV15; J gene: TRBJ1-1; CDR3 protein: CATSRDWAGGVAFF
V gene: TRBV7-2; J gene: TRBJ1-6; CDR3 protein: CASSLQPDNSPLHF
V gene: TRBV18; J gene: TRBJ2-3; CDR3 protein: CASSSGTGLYQKDTQYF
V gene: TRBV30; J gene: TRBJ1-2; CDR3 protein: CAWSMSVVTGDRGYTF
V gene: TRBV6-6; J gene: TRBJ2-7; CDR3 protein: CASRQERAGGPRGF
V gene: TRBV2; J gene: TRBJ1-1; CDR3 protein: CASSPWGGRNTEAFF
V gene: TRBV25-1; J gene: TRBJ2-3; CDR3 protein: CASSKVLAGDGTDTQYF
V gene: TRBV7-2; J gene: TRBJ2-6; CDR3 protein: CASSSIDSGANVLTF
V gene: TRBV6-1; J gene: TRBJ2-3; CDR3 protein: CASSESDRGDTQYF
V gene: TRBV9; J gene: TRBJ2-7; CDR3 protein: CASSVAGQGSYEQYF
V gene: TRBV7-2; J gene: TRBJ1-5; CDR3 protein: CASSLKTGDNQPQHF
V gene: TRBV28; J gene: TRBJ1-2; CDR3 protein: CASSTGPTYGYTF
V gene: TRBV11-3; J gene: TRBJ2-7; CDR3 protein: CASSAQGVVYEQYF
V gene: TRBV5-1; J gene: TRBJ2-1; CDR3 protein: CASSLDSYNEQFF
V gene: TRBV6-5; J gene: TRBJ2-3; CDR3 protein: CASGRAGTTDTQYF
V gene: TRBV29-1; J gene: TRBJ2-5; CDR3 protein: CSAASGLAGGPETQYF
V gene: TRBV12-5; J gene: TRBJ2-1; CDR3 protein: CASGFGDRPYNEQFF
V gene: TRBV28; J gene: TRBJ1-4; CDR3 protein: CASSLSGPTRDNNEKLFF
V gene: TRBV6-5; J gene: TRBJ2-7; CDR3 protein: CASSKRTGTYEQYF
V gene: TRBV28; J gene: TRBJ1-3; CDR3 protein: CASVEEFRNTIYF
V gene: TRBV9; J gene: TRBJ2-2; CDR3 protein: CASSLAGTNTGELFF
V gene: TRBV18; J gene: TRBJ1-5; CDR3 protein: CASSPTEYQPQHF
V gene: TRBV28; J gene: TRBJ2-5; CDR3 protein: CASHMRGGPGETQYF
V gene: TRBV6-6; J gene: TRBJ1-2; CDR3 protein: CASSTGTPNYGYTF
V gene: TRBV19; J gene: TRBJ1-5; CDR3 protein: CATRGRGRGNQPQHF
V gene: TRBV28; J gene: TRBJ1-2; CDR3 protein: CASSADRGTLYGYTF
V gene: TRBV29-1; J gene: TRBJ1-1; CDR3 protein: CTFGLVTEAFF
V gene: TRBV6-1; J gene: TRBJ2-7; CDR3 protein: CASSERGTSYEQYF
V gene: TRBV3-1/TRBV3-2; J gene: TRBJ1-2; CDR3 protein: CASSPGTGRNYGYTF
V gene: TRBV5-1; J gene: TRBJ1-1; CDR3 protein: CASSLRQGRDTEAFF
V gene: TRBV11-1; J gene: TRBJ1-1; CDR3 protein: CASSRGQETSEAFF
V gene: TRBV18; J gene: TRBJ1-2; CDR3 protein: CASSRTGDNYGYTF